One and the same sample provided the 18 T cell receptor beta chains below, sequenced in a study of regulatory T cells. Amplification used 52 TRBV primers and 13 TRBJ primers. Sequencing used immunoSEQ multiplex PCR; TCRdb keeps in-frame clones, though not all of them. The sample shows 20,000 or so clones, 93% of them seen only once. Sequencing was done on a sample of CD8+ T cells sorted from blood. These receptors were taken from a child aged 2 to 15 with CD3G deficiency.

The rearrangement joins TRBV4-1 to TRBJ2-5; 8 bases fit TRBD2. The J call may be in error: the DNA end matches TRBJ2-7 better. This CDR3 comprises 13 residues. Germline CDR1 and CDR2: MGHRA and YSYEKL. As DNA, the CDR3 is TGCGCCAGCAGCCGAGGGACTAGTAGCGAGCAGTACTTC. Its protein is CASSRGTSSEQYF.

V gene TRBV5-1 combines with J gene TRBJ2-5; 7 bases fit TRBD1. Per germline, CDR1 SGHRS and CDR2 YFSETQ. After removal of 4 bases from V and 3 bases from J, the junction contained 3 bases not matched to a gene. This CDR3 contains 13 residues. CDR3 loop: CASSLGQKETQYF. The CDR3 DNA is TGCGCCAGCAGCCTGGGACAGAAAGAGACCCAGTACTTC.

The chain uses TRBV7-6 and TRBJ2-7; 9 positions agree with TRBD1. The CDR3 is 15 residues long. J gave up 3 bases and V 5 bases, and 8 bases lay outside the gene matches. The germline V gene encodes CDR1 SGHVS and CDR2 FNYEAQ. The CDR3 reads CASSPGPGQGYEQYF. For the CDR3, the DNA is TGTGCCAGCAGCCCTGGCCCGGGACAGGGCTACGAGCAGTACTTC.

This clone was seen only once. The same CDR3 arises from other DNA sequences in this sample as well. This chain uses TRBV6-1 with TRBJ2-7; the D gene is possibly TRBD1 (6 bases). Trimming left V 2 bases short and J 3 bases short, with 11 bases between. The length of the CDR3 is 14 residues. Germline V gives CDR1 MNHNS, CDR2 SASEGT. CDR3 protein: CASSELDRFYEQYF. The CDR3 DNA sequence: TGTGCCAGCAGTGAATTGGACAGATTCTACGAGCAGTACTTC.

The chain carries TRBV5-1 and TRBJ2-1, with D perhaps matching TRBD2 (5 bases). The V gene lost 7 bases and the J gene lost 6 bases, with 17 bases spanning the gap. Per germline, CDR1 SGHRS and CDR2 YFSETQ. CDR3 size: 14 residues. CDR3 sequence: CASAKTPRGNEQFF. Written as DNA, the CDR3 is TGCGCCAGCGCTAAAACCCCTCGGGGCAATGAGCAGTTCTTC.

This clone was recorded only once. The chain recombines TRBV7-9 with TRBJ1-1; 8 bases agree with TRBD1. J lost 3 bases, V lost 3 bases, and 18 bases had no gene match. CDR1 and CDR2 from the germline V gene are SEHNR and FQNEAQ (reference sequence). This CDR3 has 19 residues. This chain's CDR3 is CASSFSVLGDRSGDTEAFF. For the CDR3, the DNA is TGTGCCAGCAGCTTTAGTGTCCTCGGGGACAGGAGCGGAGACACTGAAGCTTTCTTT.

This rearrangement joins TRBV11-2 to TRBJ2-1, with a weak D call TRBD2 (5 bases). Germline V gene lookup returns CDR1 SGHAT and CDR2 FQNNGV. This CDR3 contains 12 residues. V gave up 5 bases and J gave up 12 bases, with 14 bases separating them. The chain's CDR3 is CASSPDWSGQFF. CDR3 sequence (DNA): TGTGCCAGCAGCCCGGACTGGTCGGGGCAGTTCTTC.

The rearrangement joins TRBV19 to TRBJ2-1, with TRBD2 as a possible D gene (6 bases). The CDR3 is made up of 14 amino acids. Germline V lookup: CDR1 LNHDA, CDR2 SQIVND (reference sequence). V lost 6 bases and J lost 3, with 12 bases in between. The CDR3 loop is CASSTGTHYNEQFF. The CDR3 DNA follows: TGTGCCAGTAGCACCGGGACTCACTACAATGAGCAGTTCTTC. Complete variable domain (other parts from reference TRBV19 and TRBJ2-1): DGGITQSPKYLFRKEGQNVTLSCEQNLNHDAMYWYRQDPGQGLRLIYYSQIVNDFQKGDIAEGYSVSREKKESFPLTVTSAQKNPTAFYLCASSTGTHYNEQFFGPGTRLTVL.

In its sample, this clone was seen a few times. The chain links TRBV7-9 to TRBJ2-3, with 7 bases that match TRBD1. Trimming took 4 bases from V and 3 from J; bases not matched to a gene: 10. CDR1 is SEHNR and CDR2 is FQNEAQ in the germline V gene (reference sequence). The CDR3 is made up of 16 amino acids. The CDR3 nucleotides read TGTGCCAGCAGCTCCATCGTCGACAGGGAAACAGATACGCAGTATTTT. This gives the protein CASSSIVDRETDTQYF.

This rearrangement joins TRBV7-9 to TRBJ2-1; 11 bases align to TRBD2. Germline V gene lookup returns CDR1 SEHNR and CDR2 FQNEAQ (reference sequence). This CDR3 is built from 15 residues. V dropped 4 bases and J dropped 8; count of bases not matched to a gene: 7. CDR3 region: CASSSWTSGLDEQFF. CDR3 nucleotide sequence: TGTGCCAGCAGCTCCTGGACTAGCGGGTTGGATGAGCAGTTCTTC.

The V gene is TRBV7-9, the J gene TRBJ1-2, with D unresolved. Germline lookup yields CDR1 SEHNR and CDR2 FQNEAQ (reference sequence). The CDR3 spans 15 residues. V gave up 5 bases and J gave up 1 base, with 14 bases separating them. CDR3 in DNA: TGTGCCAGCAGCGGCTCCGACGGTCTTAACTATGGCTACACCTTC. It specifies CASSGSDGLNYGYTF.

This clone was seen a handful of times. This chain links TRBV28 with TRBJ1-2; 7 nucleotides agree with TRBD1. This CDR3 comprises 14 residues. Germline V gene lookup returns CDR1 MDHEN and CDR2 SYDVKM. The J segment lost 6 bases and the V segment lost 1 base, leaving 5 bases of the junction unmatched. The CDR3 DNA sequence: TGTGCCAGCAGTTTATTAAGACAGGGAGATGGCTACACCTTC. This encodes CASSLLRQGDGYTF.

In its sample, this clone was seen once. The chain uses TRBV6-1 and TRBJ1-5; perhaps TRBD1 as D (5 bases). The V gene's germline CDR1 is MNHNS and CDR2 SASEGT. The CDR3 runs 16 residues. V was pared by 2 bases and J by 6 bases, with 17 bases between. The CDR3 DNA is TGTGCCAGCAGTGAAAACGGAAGGGCAGGGAGTCAGCCCCAGCATTTT. Translating it yields CASSENGRAGSQPQHF.

The chain is built from TRBV28 and TRBJ2-1; a weak D match, TRBD2 (6 bases). This CDR3 region has 15 residues. Germline CDR1 MDHEN, CDR2 SYDVKM. V lost 4 bases and J 4 bases, leaving 14 bases between the germline ends. CDR3 nucleotides: TGTGCCAGCAGTTCACCCCGGGAGTTGTACAATGAGCAGTTCTTC. This translates into CASSSPRELYNEQFF.

The chain recombines TRBV4-1 with TRBJ2-1; either TRBD1 or TRBD2 may fit D (5 bases each). Germline lookup yields CDR1 MGHRA and CDR2 YSYEKL. V lost 1 base and J lost 7, with 11 bases in between. The CDR3 runs to 14 residues. This CDR3 is CASSQGRGRNEQFF. CDR3 nucleotides: TGCGCCAGCAGCCAAGGAAGGGGACGAAATGAGCAGTTCTTC.

V gene TRBV7-6 combines with J gene TRBJ2-7, with D possibly TRBD2 on 7 matching bases. The V end lost 1 base, the J end lost 8 bases, and 9 bases lay between the germline ends. This CDR3 contains 12 residues. Germline V lookup: CDR1 SGHVS, CDR2 FNYEAQ. The CDR3 nucleotides are TGTGCCAGCAGCTTAGAGGGGGGGAAGCAGTACTTC. This gives the protein CASSLEGGKQYF.

The chain combines TRBV6-1 with TRBJ1-2; D ambiguous. This CDR3 has 14 amino acids. Trimming cost V 2 bases and J 1 base, with 8 bases left between them. The V gene's germline CDR1 is MNHNS and CDR2 SASEGT. CDR3 DNA: TGTGCCAGCAGTGAACTGGCGATTAACTATGGCTACACCTTC. Encoded protein: CASSELAINYGYTF.

The chain joins TRBV30 to TRBJ2-2; D is uncertain. Germline assignment: CDR1 GTSNPN and CDR2 SVGIG (reference sequence). The CDR3 length is 12 residues. The germline V and J ends were trimmed by 3 bases and 3 bases, with 5 bases remaining between them. CDR3 coding DNA: TGTGCCTGGAGCCCCGACACCGGGGAGCTGTTTTTT. It codes for CAWSPDTGELFF.